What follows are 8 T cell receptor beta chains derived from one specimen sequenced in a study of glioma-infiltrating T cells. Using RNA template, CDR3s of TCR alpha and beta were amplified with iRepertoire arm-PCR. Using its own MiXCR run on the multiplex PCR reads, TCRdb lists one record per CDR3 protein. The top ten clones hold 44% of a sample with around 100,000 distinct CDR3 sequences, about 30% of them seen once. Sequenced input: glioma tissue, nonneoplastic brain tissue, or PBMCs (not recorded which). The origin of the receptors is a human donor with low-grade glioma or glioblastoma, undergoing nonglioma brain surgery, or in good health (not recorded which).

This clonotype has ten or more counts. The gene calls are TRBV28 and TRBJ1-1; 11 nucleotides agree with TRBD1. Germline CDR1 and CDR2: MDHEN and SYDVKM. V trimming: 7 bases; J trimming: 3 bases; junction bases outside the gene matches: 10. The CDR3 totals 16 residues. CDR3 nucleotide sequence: TGTGCCAGCAACCCGGGAGGGACAGGGGGGTACACTGAAGCTTTCTTT. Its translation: CASNPGGTGGYTEAFF.

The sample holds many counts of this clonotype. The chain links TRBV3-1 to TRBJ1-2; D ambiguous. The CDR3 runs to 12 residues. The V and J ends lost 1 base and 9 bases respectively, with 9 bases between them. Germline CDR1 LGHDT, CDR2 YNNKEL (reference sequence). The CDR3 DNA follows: TGTGCCAGCAGCCAAGGGGCCGAGTGCTACACCTTC. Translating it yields CASSQGAECYTF.

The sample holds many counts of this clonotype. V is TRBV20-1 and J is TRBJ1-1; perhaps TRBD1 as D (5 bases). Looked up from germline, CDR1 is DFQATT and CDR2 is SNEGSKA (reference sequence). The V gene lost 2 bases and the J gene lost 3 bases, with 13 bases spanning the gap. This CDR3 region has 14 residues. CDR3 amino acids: CSARISGSDTEAFF. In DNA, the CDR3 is TGCAGTGCTAGAATCTCAGGGAGCGACACTGAAGCTTTCTTT.

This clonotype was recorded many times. The CDR3 spells CSAPVPNTEAFF. CDR3 coding DNA: TGCAGTGCCCCCGTACCGAACACTGAAGCTTTCTTT. The V call is TRBV20-1, the J call TRBJ1-1, with no clear D. CDR1 is DFQATT, CDR2 SNEGSKA, per germline (reference sequence). The CDR3 sequence is 12 residues long. Trimming removed 6 bases from V and 1 base from J, with 9 bases in between.

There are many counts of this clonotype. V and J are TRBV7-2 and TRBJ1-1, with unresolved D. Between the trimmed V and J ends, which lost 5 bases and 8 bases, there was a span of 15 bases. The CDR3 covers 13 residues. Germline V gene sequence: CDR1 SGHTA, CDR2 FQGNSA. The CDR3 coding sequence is TGTGCCAGCAGCCCAGACCGCATGACAGAAGCTTTCTTT. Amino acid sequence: CASSPDRMTEAFF.

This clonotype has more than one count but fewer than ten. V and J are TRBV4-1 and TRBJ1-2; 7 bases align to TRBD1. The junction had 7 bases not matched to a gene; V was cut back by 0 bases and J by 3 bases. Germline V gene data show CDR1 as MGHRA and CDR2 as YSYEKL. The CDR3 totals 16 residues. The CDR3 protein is CASSQDPGQTYYGYTF. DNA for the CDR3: TGCGCCAGCAGCCAAGACCCGGGACAGACGTACTATGGCTACACCTTC.

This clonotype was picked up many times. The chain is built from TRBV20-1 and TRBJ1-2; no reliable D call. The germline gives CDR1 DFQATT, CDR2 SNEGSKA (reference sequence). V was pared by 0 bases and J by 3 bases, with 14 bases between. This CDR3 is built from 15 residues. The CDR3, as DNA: TGCAGTGCTAGAGATAAGATCATGAATCACTATGGCTACACCTTC. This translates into CSARDKIMNHYGYTF.

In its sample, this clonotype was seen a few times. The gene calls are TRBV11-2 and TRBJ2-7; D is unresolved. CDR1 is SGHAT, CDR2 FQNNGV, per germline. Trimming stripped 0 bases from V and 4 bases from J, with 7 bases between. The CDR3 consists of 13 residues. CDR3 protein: CASSLESKYEQYF. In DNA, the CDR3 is TGTGCCAGCAGCTTAGAATCAAAGTACGAGCAGTACTTC. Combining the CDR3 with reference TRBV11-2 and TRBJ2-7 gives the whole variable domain EAGVAQSPRYKIIEKRQSVAFWCNPISGHATLYWYQQILGQGPKLLIQFQNNGVVDDSQLPKDRFSAERLKGVDSTLKIQPAKLEDSAVYLCASSLESKYEQYFGPGTRLTVT.